This is a list of T cell receptor beta chains from one sample in a study of vaccination effects on CD4 cells after COVID-19. The table came from immunoSEQ multiplex PCR; TCRdb's copy has only in-frame clones and leaves some out. The sample lists fewer than 70,000 clones; about 80% were seen once. The antigens for these receptors are not known. Sequencing used CD4+ T cells from PBMCs cultured with SARS-CoV-2 spike peptides, obtained before COVID-19 vaccination. The receptors stem from a human donor who received a COVID-19 vaccine. Each CDR3 is given without its conserved first and last residue. Fields, in order: V gene, clone size, J gene, CDR3 protein. Only some rows state a clone size, as once, few, many or a class for expanded clones.

v_call: TRBV5-8
clone_size: .
j_call: TRBJ1-1
cdr3_aa: ASSFGGLGTEAF

v_call: TRBV2
clone_size: .
j_call: TRBJ2-4
cdr3_aa: ASISGTGGKNIQY

v_call: TRBV19
clone_size: .
j_call: TRBJ2-4
cdr3_aa: ATSRTGSDIQY

v_call: TRBV19
clone_size: once
j_call: TRBJ2-2
cdr3_aa: ASSMGGHTGELF

v_call: TRBV20-1
clone_size: .
j_call: TRBJ1-1
cdr3_aa: SASPQGTAF

v_call: TRBV9
clone_size: .
j_call: TRBJ1-1
cdr3_aa: ASSGRGEVGARGAF

v_call: TRBV5-1
clone_size: .
j_call: TRBJ2-5
cdr3_aa: ASSLILAGGTQY

v_call: TRBV20-1
clone_size: few
j_call: TRBJ1-5
cdr3_aa: SASTGGNQPQH

v_call: TRBV4-3
clone_size: .
j_call: TRBJ2-3
cdr3_aa: ASSQSRQGGSDTQY

v_call: TRBV4-1
clone_size: .
j_call: TRBJ1-3
cdr3_aa: ASSLQGSDTIY

v_call: TRBV11-2
clone_size: .
j_call: TRBJ2-1
cdr3_aa: ASSSTSGGENEQF

v_call: TRBV7-3
clone_size: .
j_call: TRBJ2-2
cdr3_aa: ASSPDGTGELF

v_call: TRBV30
clone_size: .
j_call: TRBJ2-1
cdr3_aa: AWSVLPTSDDEQF

v_call: TRBV7-9
clone_size: few
j_call: TRBJ1-6
cdr3_aa: ASSLAETRNSPLH

v_call: TRBV4-1
clone_size: .
j_call: TRBJ2-3
cdr3_aa: ASSSSGLGGPF

v_call: TRBV7-9
clone_size: .
j_call: TRBJ2-2
cdr3_aa: ASSYVYGELF

v_call: TRBV18
clone_size: once
j_call: TRBJ1-2
cdr3_aa: ASSPIGQSYLGYT

v_call: TRBV11-3
clone_size: few
j_call: TRBJ2-2
cdr3_aa: ASTRDTNTGELF

v_call: TRBV10-3
clone_size: .
j_call: TRBJ2-5
cdr3_aa: AISESMRGPNRETQY

v_call: TRBV2
clone_size: .
j_call: TRBJ2-5
cdr3_aa: ASTRGLLKVPKETQY

v_call: TRBV24-1
clone_size: few
j_call: TRBJ1-2
cdr3_aa: ATSDETDPYGYT

v_call: TRBV10-1
clone_size: .
j_call: TRBJ1-1
cdr3_aa: ASSATRGGTEAF

v_call: TRBV5-1
clone_size: .
j_call: TRBJ2-5
cdr3_aa: ASSPQLAGGQETQY

v_call: TRBV30
clone_size: .
j_call: TRBJ2-4
cdr3_aa: AWSSTVGKNIQY

v_call: TRBV6-1
clone_size: .
j_call: TRBJ1-2
cdr3_aa: ASSEASDANYGYT

v_call: TRBV5-5
clone_size: .
j_call: TRBJ1-3
cdr3_aa: ASSLMTGLLSGNTIY

v_call: TRBV6-5
clone_size: .
j_call: TRBJ2-3
cdr3_aa: ASRRGTASTDTQY

v_call: TRBV6-1
clone_size: .
j_call: TRBJ2-6
cdr3_aa: ASSAFAPIFSGGANVLT

v_call: TRBV5-1
clone_size: .
j_call: TRBJ2-4
cdr3_aa: ASSPGPERRDIQY

v_call: TRBV12-3/TRBV12-4
clone_size: .
j_call: TRBJ1-5
cdr3_aa: ASTNSRNQPQH

v_call: TRBV18
clone_size: .
j_call: TRBJ2-5
cdr3_aa: ASSPDLGGYQETQY

v_call: TRBV7-6
clone_size: .
j_call: TRBJ2-5
cdr3_aa: ASSLQETQY

v_call: TRBV24-1
clone_size: .
j_call: TRBJ2-1
cdr3_aa: ATSEPPGTGAYNEQF